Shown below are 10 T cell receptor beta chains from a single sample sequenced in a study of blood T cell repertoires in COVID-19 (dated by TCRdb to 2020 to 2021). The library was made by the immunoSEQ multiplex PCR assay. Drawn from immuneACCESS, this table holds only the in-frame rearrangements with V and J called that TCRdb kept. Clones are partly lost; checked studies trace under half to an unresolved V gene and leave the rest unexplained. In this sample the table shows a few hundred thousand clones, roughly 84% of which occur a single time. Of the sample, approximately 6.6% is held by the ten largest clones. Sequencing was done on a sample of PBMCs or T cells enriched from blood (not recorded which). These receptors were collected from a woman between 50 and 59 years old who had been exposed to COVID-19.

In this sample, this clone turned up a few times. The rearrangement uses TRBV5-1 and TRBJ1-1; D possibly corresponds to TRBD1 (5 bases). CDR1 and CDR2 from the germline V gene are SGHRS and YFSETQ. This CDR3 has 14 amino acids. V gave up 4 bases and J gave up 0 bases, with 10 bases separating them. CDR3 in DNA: TGCGCCAGCAGCAGGGACTTACTGAACACTGAAGCTTTCTTT. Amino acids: CASSRDLLNTEAFF.

CDR3 bases: TGCGCCAGCAGCCCACTAGCGGGGGGACTATCCTACGAGCAGTACTTC. Its protein is CASSPLAGGLSYEQYF. The chain joins TRBV5-1 to TRBJ2-7, with 12 bases lining up with TRBD2. CDR1 and CDR2 (germline): SGHRS, YFSETQ. This CDR3 is 16 amino acids long. Germline trimming cut 4 bases from V and 1 base from J; bases unmatched to any gene: 6. The entire variable domain, with the rest obtained from reference TRBV5-1 and TRBJ2-7, is as follows: KAGVTQTPRYLIKTRGQQVTLSCSPISGHRSVSWYQQTPGQGLQFLFEYFSETQRNKGNFPGRFSGRQFSNSRSEMNVSTLELGDSALYLCASSPLAGGLSYEQYFGPGTRLTVT.

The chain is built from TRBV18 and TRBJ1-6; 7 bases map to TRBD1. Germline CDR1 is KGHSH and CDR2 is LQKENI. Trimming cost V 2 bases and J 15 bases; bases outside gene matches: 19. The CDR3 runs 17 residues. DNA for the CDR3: TGTGCCAGCTCACCAACACCCCCCGCAGGGGGTAGAAATTTCCTCCACTTT. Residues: CASSPTPPAGGRNFLHF.

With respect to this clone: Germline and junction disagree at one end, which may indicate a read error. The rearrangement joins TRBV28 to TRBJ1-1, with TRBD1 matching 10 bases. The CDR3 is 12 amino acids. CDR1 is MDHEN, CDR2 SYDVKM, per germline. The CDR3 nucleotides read TGCGGGACAGGGGCCGGGAACACTGAAGCTTTCTTT. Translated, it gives CGTGAGNTEAFF.

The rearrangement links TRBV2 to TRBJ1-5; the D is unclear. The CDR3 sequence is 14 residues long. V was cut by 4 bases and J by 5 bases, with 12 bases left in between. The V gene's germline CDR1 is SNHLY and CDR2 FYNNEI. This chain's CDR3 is CASSVERVYQPQHF. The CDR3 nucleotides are TGTGCCAGCAGTGTAGAACGGGTGTATCAGCCCCAGCATTTT.

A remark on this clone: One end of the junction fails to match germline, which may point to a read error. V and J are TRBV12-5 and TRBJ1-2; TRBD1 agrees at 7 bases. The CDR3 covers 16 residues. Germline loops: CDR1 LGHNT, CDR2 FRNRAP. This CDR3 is CASALEGGGHNYGYTF. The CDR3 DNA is TGTGCTAGTGCTTTGGAAGGGGGCGGTCACAACTATGGCTACACCTTC.

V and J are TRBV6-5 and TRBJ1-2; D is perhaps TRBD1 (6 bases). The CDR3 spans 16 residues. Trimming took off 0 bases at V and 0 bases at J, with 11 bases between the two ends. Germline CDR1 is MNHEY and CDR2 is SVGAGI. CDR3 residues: CASSYSQGTTNYGYTF. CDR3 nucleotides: TGTGCCAGCAGTTACTCACAGGGAACCACTAACTATGGCTACACCTTC.

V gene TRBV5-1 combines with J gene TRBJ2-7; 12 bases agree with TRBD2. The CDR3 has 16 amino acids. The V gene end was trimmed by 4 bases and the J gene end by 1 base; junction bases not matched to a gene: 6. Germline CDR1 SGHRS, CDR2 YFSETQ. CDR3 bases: TGCGCCAGCAGCCGCGCGACTAGCGGGGGTTCCTACGAGCAGTACTTC. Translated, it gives CASSRATSGGSYEQYF. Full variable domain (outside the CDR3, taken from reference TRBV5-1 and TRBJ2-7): KAGVTQTPRYLIKTRGQQVTLSCSPISGHRSVSWYQQTPGQGLQFLFEYFSETQRNKGNFPGRFSGRQFSNSRSEMNVSTLELGDSALYLCASSRATSGGSYEQYFGPGTRLTVT.

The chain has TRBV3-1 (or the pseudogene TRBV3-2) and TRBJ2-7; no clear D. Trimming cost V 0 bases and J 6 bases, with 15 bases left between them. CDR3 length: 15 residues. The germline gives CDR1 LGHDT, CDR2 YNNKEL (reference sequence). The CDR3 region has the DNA TGTGCCAGCAGCCAAGATTACAGAAATCCTCTCGAGCAGTACTTC. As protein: CASSQDYRNPLEQYF.

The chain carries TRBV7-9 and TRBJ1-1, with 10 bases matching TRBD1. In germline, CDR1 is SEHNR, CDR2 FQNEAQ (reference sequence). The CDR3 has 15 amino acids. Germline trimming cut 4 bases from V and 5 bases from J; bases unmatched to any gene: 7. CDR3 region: CASSSAGQGRTEAFF. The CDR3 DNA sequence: TGTGCCAGCAGCTCCGCGGGACAGGGGAGGACTGAAGCTTTCTTT.